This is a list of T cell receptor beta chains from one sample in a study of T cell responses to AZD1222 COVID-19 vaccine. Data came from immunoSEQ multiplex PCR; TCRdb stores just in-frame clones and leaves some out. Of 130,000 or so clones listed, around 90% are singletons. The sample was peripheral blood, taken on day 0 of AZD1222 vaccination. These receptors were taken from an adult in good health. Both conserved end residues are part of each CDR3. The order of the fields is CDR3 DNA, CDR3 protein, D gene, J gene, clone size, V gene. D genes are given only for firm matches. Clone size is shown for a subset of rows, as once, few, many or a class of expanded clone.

TGTGCCAGCAGCGGGACAGGGTACTCCTACGAGCAGTACTTC | CASSGTGYSYEQYF | TRBD1 | TRBJ2-7 | few | TRBV2
TGTGCCAGCAGCTTAGCGGGAGAGAGGGAGACCCAGTACTTC | CASSLAGERETQYF | TRBD2 | TRBJ2-5 | once | TRBV28
TGTGCCAGCAGCCAATTTAGCGGCAGCTCCTACAATGAGCAGTTCTTC | CASSQFSGSSYNEQFF | NA | TRBJ2-1 | NA | TRBV11-3
TGTGCCATCGCCGAACAGGGTGGCTACACCTTC | CAIAEQGGYTF | NA | TRBJ1-2 | few | TRBV10-3
TGTGCCAGCAGCTTGACAGGGCCCTCACCCCTCCACTTT | CASSLTGPSPLHF | NA | TRBJ1-6 | NA | TRBV5-6
TGTGCCAGCAGTGACAGATTAGGGACTGAAGCTTTCTTT | CASSDRLGTEAFF | NA | TRBJ1-1 | NA | TRBV25-1
TGTGCCAGCAGGGAACAGGGGGCTAGTGAGCAGTTCTTC | CASREQGASEQFF | TRBD1 | TRBJ2-1 | NA | TRBV5-4
TGCGCCAGCAGCTTGAACGACGGGGGTTCACCCCTCCACTTT | CASSLNDGGSPLHF | NA | TRBJ1-6 | NA | TRBV5-1
TGTGCCAGCAGTTTAGCAGGCGGGCCACCCCTCCACTTT | CASSLAGGPPLHF | NA | TRBJ1-6 | NA | TRBV12-3/TRBV12-4
TGTGCCAGCAGCCAAGGGGCAGGGCCTGGAAACACCATATATTTT | CASSQGAGPGNTIYF | NA | TRBJ1-3 | NA | TRBV3-1/TRBV3-2
TGTGCCAGTAGTCTGGTCGGACAGCTCACCGGGGAGCTGTTTTTT | CASSLVGQLTGELFF | NA | TRBJ2-2 | few | TRBV19
TGTGCCAGCAGTTTTAAGGGAACTAATGAAAAACTGTTTTTT | CASSFKGTNEKLFF | NA | TRBJ1-4 | NA | TRBV28
TGTGCCAGCAGCCCCACTAGCGGGGTTTACAATGAGCAGTTCTTC | CASSPTSGVYNEQFF | TRBD2 | TRBJ2-1 | NA | TRBV27
TGTGCCAGCAGTCCTCAGCTCGGTGGCAATCAGCCCCAGCATTTT | CASSPQLGGNQPQHF | NA | TRBJ1-5 | NA | TRBV3-1/TRBV3-2
TGTGCCAGCAGTCGGGACGGTTCCTACGAGCAGTACTTC | CASSRDGSYEQYF | NA | TRBJ2-7 | NA | TRBV5-5
TGTGCCAGCAGTTACGGAATAGATACGCAGTATTTT | CASSYGIDTQYF | NA | TRBJ2-3 | NA | TRBV6-2/TRBV6-3
TGTGCCAGCAGCGCAGGGGTAGGTCAGCCCCAGCATTTT | CASSAGVGQPQHF | NA | TRBJ1-5 | NA | TRBV7-9
TGCGCCAGCAGCCAAGATTTAACCACTGAAGCTTTCTTT | CASSQDLTTEAFF | NA | TRBJ1-1 | NA | TRBV4-1
TGTGCCAGCAGCCCGAGGAACCAAGAGACCCAGTACTTC | CASSPRNQETQYF | NA | TRBJ2-5 | NA | TRBV7-3
TGTGCCAGCGGGTTGGATTCGACAGGGGGTAATGAAAAACTGTTTTTT | CASGLDSTGGNEKLFF | TRBD1 | TRBJ1-4 | once | TRBV5-4
TGTGCCAGCAGTTTCGGGTCAGCGATCAATCAGCCCCAGCATTTT | CASSFGSAINQPQHF | NA | TRBJ1-5 | NA | TRBV28
TGTGCCAGCAGCCTCTTACAGGGGGTCTCTGGCTACACCTTC | CASSLLQGVSGYTF | TRBD1 | TRBJ1-2 | NA | TRBV5-8
TGCGCCAGCAGCTTGGGTTTGAAGGGCAGCAATCAGCCCCAGCATTTT | CASSLGLKGSNQPQHF | NA | TRBJ1-5 | NA | TRBV5-1
TGTGCCATCAGTGGGGACAGCTCCTACGAGCAGTACTTC | CAISGDSSYEQYF | TRBD1 | TRBJ2-7 | NA | TRBV10-3
TGTGCCAGCAGTTATAAGCAGCCCTATGGCTACACCTTC | CASSYKQPYGYTF | NA | TRBJ1-2 | NA | TRBV6-5
TGTGCCAGCAGCTTAGGCGAGGGACTGGGAGCTTTCTTT | CASSLGEGLGAFF | NA | TRBJ1-1 | once | TRBV11-3
TGTGCCAGCAGCATAGGGACTTCAGATACGCAGTATTTT | CASSIGTSDTQYF | NA | TRBJ2-3 | NA | TRBV11-3
TGTGCCAGCAGCAACTCAGTGGTAGATACGCAGTATTTT | CASSNSVVDTQYF | NA | TRBJ2-3 | NA | TRBV6-5
TGCGCCAGCAGCTTGCAGGGGGCTATAACTGAAGCTTTCTTT | CASSLQGAITEAFF | TRBD1 | TRBJ1-1 | NA | TRBV5-1
TGTGCCAGCAGCGTAGGGCAGGGGAGGGATGAGCAGTTCTTC | CASSVGQGRDEQFF | NA | TRBJ2-1 | NA | TRBV9
TGTGCCAGCAGCTTGAAGGGAGGCTATGGCTACACCTTC | CASSLKGGYGYTF | NA | TRBJ1-2 | NA | TRBV7-8
TGTGCCAGCAGCTTAAGGGTCTCAGCAGGCTATGGCTACACCTTC | CASSLRVSAGYGYTF | NA | TRBJ1-2 | NA | TRBV7-2
TGTGCCAGCAGCCCCGTCAGGGTCCCTGGATACGAGCAGTACTTC | CASSPVRVPGYEQYF | NA | TRBJ2-7 | NA | TRBV3-1/TRBV3-2
TGTGCCAGCTCACCACTCCCCAGGACAGAAGATACGCAGTATTTT | CASSPLPRTEDTQYF | NA | TRBJ2-3 | few | TRBV18